This T cell receptor beta chain was sequenced during a study of graft-versus-host responses after intestinal transplantation. Study summary: Transplant recipients had multivisceral, liver-intestinal, or isolated intestinal grafts. Each recipient received anti-thymocyte globulin induction, then tacrolimus and steroids for around 3 years.

A remark on this clone: The antigen is not known.

Regarding the study as a whole: An association linked early post-transplant HvG declines with peak circulating GvH clone levels.

Data came from immunoSEQ multiplex PCR; TCRdb stores just in-frame clones and leaves some out. This sample has roughly 97,000 clones; 75% to 95% occur once, and the top ten carry about 15%. The CDR3 spans 18 residues. The chain recombines TRBV12-1 with TRBJ2-7. TRBV12-1 is a pseudogene. Sequences were derived from PBMCs, sampled 450 to 480 days after intestinal transplant. This TCR was recovered from a human patient who received an intestinal transplant, so some T cells may come from the graft donor. CDR3 nucleotides: TGTGCCAGCAGCTCCCCCCCCTCCCGGGACGCGAGCTCCTACGAGCAGTACTTC. This sequence encodes CASSSPPSRDASSYEQYF.